A selection of T cell receptor beta chains follows, all from one sample in a study of OX40 agonist ivuxolimab in advanced cancers. Sequencing used immunoSEQ multiplex PCR; TCRdb keeps in-frame clones, though not all of them. This table holds some 77,000 clones, around 90% found once. The material was CD4+ or CD8+ T cells sorted from blood, obtained in a trial of the OX40 agonist ivuxolimab. The receptor source for this set is an adult with an advanced solid tumor such as melanoma, head and neck, liver or kidney cancer. The CDR3 runs from the conserved cysteine through the conserved F or W. D genes are given only for firm matches. Clone size is stated in some rows and not others, as once, few, many or a class when expanded.

j_call d_call v_call clone_size cdr3_aa cdr3_nt
TRBJ2-6 . TRBV29-1 . CSVSISGANVLTF TGCAGCGTCTCGATCTCTGGGGCCAACGTCCTGACTTTC
TRBJ2-5 . TRBV5-1 few CASSLAGAVSETQYF TGCGCCAGCAGCTTGGCCGGTGCGGTCTCAGAGACCCAGTACTTC
TRBJ2-6 . TRBV11-2 few CASRLTSGANVLTF TGTGCCAGCAGGCTCACCTCTGGGGCCAACGTCCTGACTTTC
TRBJ2-3 . TRBV29-1 once CSVEDRLRLSADTQYF TGCAGCGTTGAAGATCGGCTGCGACTCTCCGCAGATACGCAGTATTTT
TRBJ2-7 . TRBV21-1 . CASSKGGGKEFYEQYF TGTGCCAGCAGCAAAGGTGGGGGGAAGGAGTTCTACGAGCAGTACTTC
TRBJ1-5 . TRBV6-1 . CASRGGSGNQPQHF TGTGCCAGCCGAGGGGGAAGCGGCAATCAGCCCCAGCATTTT
TRBJ2-5 TRBD1 TRBV5-1 once CASSHAGTGEETQYF TGCGCCAGCAGCCACGCCGGGACAGGGGAGGAGACCCAGTACTTC
TRBJ2-1 . TRBV27 . CASATPPYNEQFF TGTGCCAGCGCGACTCCACCCTACAATGAGCAGTTCTTC
TRBJ2-7 TRBD2 TRBV11-2 . CASSPQGRGAYEQYF TGTGCCAGCAGCCCCCAAGGGAGGGGAGCCTACGAGCAGTACTTC
TRBJ2-7 . TRBV9 . CARDRSSYEQYF TGTGCCAGAGACAGGAGCTCCTACGAGCAGTACTTC
TRBJ1-1 . TRBV11-3 once CASSLDGLEAFF TGTGCCAGCAGCTTAGACGGTTTGGAAGCTTTCTTT
TRBJ1-6 . TRBV6-1 once CASGVTMVGSPLHF TGTGCCAGCGGCGTGACGATGGTGGGTTCACCCCTCCACTTT
TRBJ2-7 . TRBV30 few CAWRGSIITYEQYF TGTGCCTGGAGGGGAAGTATAATAACCTACGAGCAGTACTTC
TRBJ2-1 . TRBV13 . CASSRNRGYNEQFF TGTGCCAGCAGCAGAAACAGAGGCTACAATGAGCAGTTCTTC
TRBJ2-2 . TRBV6-1 . CASLWEANTGELFF TGTGCCAGCCTATGGGAGGCAAACACCGGGGAGCTGTTTTTT
TRBJ1-5 . TRBV2 few CASSEEEGVRPQHF TGTGCCAGCAGTGAAGAGGAGGGGGTAAGGCCCCAGCATTTT
TRBJ2-2 . TRBV5-4 . CASSRAANTGELFF TGTGCCAGCAGCCGGGCAGCGAACACCGGGGAGCTGTTTTTT
TRBJ2-7 . TRBV9 . CASSVDGFPPYEQYF TGTGCCAGCAGCGTCGACGGTTTCCCTCCCTACGAGCAGTACTTC
TRBJ2-5 TRBD1 TRBV9 . CASSRQGQETQYF TGTGCCAGCAGCCGACAGGGACAAGAGACCCAGTACTTC
TRBJ2-1 . TRBV7-3 once CASSLRGTKNEQFF TGTGCCAGCAGCTTACGCGGGACGAAGAATGAGCAGTTCTTC
TRBJ2-7 . TRBV6-1 . CASSFDSRRSYEQYF TGTGCCAGCAGCTTCGACTCCCGAAGGTCCTACGAGCAGTACTTC
TRBJ1-2 . TRBV7-2 . CASSSVQGISGYTF TGTGCCAGCAGCTCGGTTCAGGGAATCTCTGGCTACACCTTC
TRBJ1-4 . TRBV6-1 . CASSENQLGGGEKLFF TGTGCCAGCAGTGAAAATCAACTCGGCGGTGGTGAAAAACTGTTTTTT
TRBJ2-2 . TRBV4-3 . CASSQGAITNTGELFF TGCGCCAGCAGCCAGGGGGCTATTACGAACACCGGGGAGCTGTTTTTT
TRBJ2-7 . TRBV7-2 . CASSSGVLTYEQYF TGTGCCAGCAGCTCAGGAGTGCTGACCTACGAGCAGTACTTC
TRBJ2-3 TRBD2 TRBV7-2 once CASSTGTSFSSTDTQYF TGTGCCAGCAGCACCGGGACTAGCTTTTCTAGCACAGATACGCAGTATTTT
TRBJ1-4 . TRBV14 once CASSQGPEKLFF TGTGCCAGCAGCCAGGGCCCTGAAAAACTGTTTTTT
TRBJ1-2 TRBD1 TRBV6-5 few CASTIQGTNYGYTF TGTGCCAGCACCATACAGGGGACTAACTATGGCTACACCTTC
TRBJ2-7 . TRBV5-1 . CASSARDGYEQYF TGCGCCAGCAGCGCCCGGGACGGCTACGAGCAGTACTTC
TRBJ1-2 . TRBV29-1 . CSVVGQGYGYTF TGCAGCGTTGTGGGGCAGGGCTATGGCTACACCTTC
TRBJ2-2 TRBD1 TRBV19 few CASSMGQGRTGELFF TGTGCCAGTAGTATGGGACAGGGAAGAACCGGGGAGCTGTTTTTT
TRBJ1-3 TRBD1 TRBV9 . CASSAQGGPGNTIYF TGTGCCAGCAGCGCCCAGGGGGGGCCTGGAAACACCATATATTTT
TRBJ1-3 TRBD1 TRBV2 . CASSTGGRGNTIYF TGTGCCAGCAGCACAGGGGGCAGAGGAAACACCATATATTTT
TRBJ1-4 . TRBV7-9 . CASSPPTGKNEKLFF TGTGCCAGCAGTCCCCCGACGGGTAAAAATGAAAAACTGTTTTTT
TRBJ2-7 TRBD1 TRBV19 . CASRDRAYEQYF TGTGCCAGTCGGGACAGAGCCTACGAGCAGTACTTC
TRBJ2-5 TRBD2 TRBV9 . CASSVGLAGYETQYF TGTGCCAGCAGCGTAGGACTAGCGGGATACGAGACCCAGTACTTC
TRBJ1-5 . TRBV6-1 . CASSEVPGGANQPQHF TGTGCCAGCAGTGAGGTCCCGGGGGGCGCGAATCAGCCCCAGCATTTT
TRBJ2-7 . TRBV6-5 . CASSYSKVRGAYEQYF TGTGCCAGCAGTTACTCGAAGGTTAGGGGGGCCTACGAGCAGTACTTC
TRBJ1-5 . TRBV30 . CAWSGDQPGRSNQPQHF TGTGCCTGGAGTGGGGACCAACCGGGACGTAGCAATCAGCCCCAGCATTTT
TRBJ1-1 TRBD1 TRBV6-6 . CASTQIRQGARTEAFF TGTGCCAGCACCCAAATACGACAGGGGGCGCGGACTGAAGCTTTCTTT
TRBJ2-6 . TRBV5-4 once CASSLFWASGANVLTF TGTGCCAGCAGCTTGTTCTGGGCCTCTGGGGCCAACGTCCTGACTTTC
TRBJ2-7 . TRBV5-6 . CASSLGARDEQYF TGTGCCAGCAGCTTGGGGGCGAGGGACGAGCAGTACTTC
TRBJ1-5 . TRBV19 . CASRIKQGGEHQPQHF TGTGCCAGTAGGATAAAACAGGGCGGGGAACATCAGCCCCAGCATTTT
TRBJ1-1 . TRBV14 . CASSRLGTANTEAFF TGTGCCAGCAGCCGACTGGGCACAGCGAACACTGAAGCTTTCTTT
TRBJ2-1 TRBD2 TRBV19 . CASSMSSGRALNEQFF TGTGCCAGTAGTATGAGTAGCGGGAGGGCCCTAAATGAGCAGTTCTTC
TRBJ2-5 TRBD2 TRBV10-2 . CASSWAGGAETQYF TGCGCCAGCAGTTGGGCCGGGGGGGCCGAGACCCAGTACTTC
TRBJ2-2 . TRBV27 . CASSLFVAGGTGELFF TGTGCCAGCAGTTTATTTGTGGCAGGGGGGACCGGGGAGCTGTTTTTT
TRBJ1-1 TRBD1 TRBV5-1 . CASSFWSGQGRTEAFF TGCGCCAGCAGCTTCTGGTCGGGACAGGGCCGGACTGAAGCTTTCTTT
TRBJ2-5 . TRBV7-8 . CASSFGRAGGETQYF TGTGCCAGCAGCTTCGGCAGGGCAGGTGGAGAGACCCAGTACTTC
TRBJ1-4 TRBD1 TRBV28 . CASIPQGAGGKLFF TGTGCCAGCATTCCCCAGGGGGCAGGTGGAAAACTGTTTTTT
TRBJ2-1 . TRBV10-2 . CASSERRGSYNEQFF TGCGCCAGCAGTGAGCGGAGGGGCTCCTACAATGAGCAGTTCTTC
TRBJ1-5 . TRBV19 . CASRRTGNSNQPQHF TGTGCCAGTAGGCGCACAGGGAATAGCAATCAGCCCCAGCATTTT
TRBJ2-1 . TRBV2 . CASSRVGGWNEQFF TGTGCCAGCAGTCGGGTGGGGGGTTGGAATGAGCAGTTCTTC
TRBJ2-3 . TRBV18 . CASSPERTDTQYF TGTGCCAGCTCACCAGAAAGGACAGATACGCAGTATTTT
TRBJ2-5 . TRBV5-4 . CASSPAQETQYF TGTGCCAGCAGCCCGGCCCAAGAGACCCAGTACTTC